At least ten counts were recorded for the clone carrying this T cell receptor beta chain. Its specificity is not known. The data were taken from a study of T cells in Graves' hyperthyroidism and ophthalmopathy. Study-level findings and limits: Ophthalmopathy, which appeared later, was predicted by the model a median 6.5 months before onset. Stable hyperthyroidism was separated from ophthalmopathy by a model based on 13 V-J features.

Hyperthyroidism had been newly diagnosed in patients aged 18 to 65, and its duration was under 2 months. The CDR3 has 13 residues. Germline V gives CDR1 GTSNPN, CDR2 SVGIG (reference sequence). V lost 5 bases and J lost 6, with 11 bases in between. RNA transcripts served as the template for amplifying TCR beta CDR3 regions. The primer set for the first-round RT-PCR of the TCR CDR3 was HTBI. TCRdb itself ran the multiplex PCR reads through MiXCR, one entry per CDR3 protein. The sample yields around 690,000 distinct CDR3 sequences, around 16% seen once. This TCR came from a man aged 45 to 65 with Graves' hyperthyroidism. The sample comprised blood. This chain connects TRBV30 to TRBJ1-6; no reliable D call. CDR3 region: CAWRWTVNSPLHF. CDR3 bases: TGTGCCTGGCGCTGGACGGTTAATTCACCCCTCCACTTT.